These 30 T cell receptor beta chains were sequenced from one sample in a study of cytomegalovirus exposure and HLA in healthy donors. Assay: immunoSEQ multiplex PCR; the TCRdb copy retains only in-frame clones and omits some. The profile shows 75,000 to 100,000 clones, 96% of them singletons. Material for sequencing was PBMCs. Every receptor here comes from a man younger than 35 in good health and CMV-seronegative.

The rearrangement uses TRBV5-1 and TRBJ2-3; 7 nucleotides agree with TRBD2. The germline V gene has CDR1 SGHRS and CDR2 YFSETQ. The CDR3 covers 16 residues. V lost 0 bases to trimming and J lost 1 base; unmatched junction nucleotides: 5. The CDR3 DNA follows: TGCGCCAGCAGCTTGGCGGGGGGAAGTGGCACAGATACGCAGTATTTT. As protein: CASSLAGGSGTDTQYF. The whole variable domain, filled in from reference TRBV5-1 and TRBJ2-3, reads KAGVTQTPRYLIKTRGQQVTLSCSPISGHRSVSWYQQTPGQGLQFLFEYFSETQRNKGNFPGRFSGRQFSNSRSEMNVSTLELGDSALYLCASSLAGGSGTDTQYFGPGTRLTVL.

The gene calls are TRBV10-3 and TRBJ2-2, with a weak D call TRBD1 (6 bases). The germline CDR1 and CDR2 sequences are ENHRY and SYGVKD. The length of the CDR3 is 14 residues. V was cut by 11 bases and J by 5 bases, with 18 bases left in between. CDR3 sequence reads: CAPIVDRGTGELFF. For the CDR3, the DNA is TGTGCCCCAATAGTGGACAGAGGGACCGGGGAGCTGTTTTTT.

The chain recombines TRBV19 with TRBJ1-5; perhaps TRBD1 as D (6 bases). The CDR3 runs to 13 residues. Germline V CDR1 and CDR2: LNHDA, SQIVND (reference sequence). V lost 5 bases, J lost 7 bases, and 12 bases lay in between. The CDR3 region is CASSAQGDQPQHF. The CDR3 DNA follows: TGTGCCAGTAGTGCACAGGGCGACCAGCCCCAGCATTTT.

In this sample, this clone turned up once. The rearrangement uses TRBV4-3 and TRBJ2-5; weak D call: TRBD2 (6 bases). The CDR3 has 16 amino acids. Germline V gene data show CDR1 as LGHNA and CDR2 as YSLEER. Trimming pared 0 bases from V and 2 bases from J, leaving 13 bases between. This CDR3 reads CASSQDGSGQQETQYF. CDR3 sequence (DNA): TGCGCCAGCAGCCAAGATGGGAGCGGGCAACAAGAGACCCAGTACTTC.

This chain uses TRBV5-6 with TRBJ2-7; tentative D call: TRBD1 (6 bases). Germline loops: CDR1 SGHDT, CDR2 YYEEEE. The CDR3 is 11 residues long. V lost 0 bases and J lost 11, with 9 bases in between. The CDR3 region has the DNA TGTGCCAGCAGCTTGGATCGACAGGAGTACTTC. Translation gives CASSLDRQEYF.

The chain couples TRBV1 to TRBJ2-1; the table's D call TRBD2 went unverified against the DNA. TRBV1 counts as a pseudogene. The CDR3 length is 17 residues. In nucleotides, the CDR3 is TGCACCAGCAGGTTACTAGCGGGAGAGATCGCTTACAATGAGCAGTTCTTC. Its protein is CTSRLLAGEIAYNEQFF.

V and J are TRBV30 and TRBJ1-2; weak D call: TRBD1 (5 bases). V dropped 1 base and J dropped 3 bases, with 21 bases sitting between them. The germline V gene encodes CDR1 GTSNPN and CDR2 SVGIG (reference sequence). The CDR3 runs 17 residues. The CDR3 DNA reads as TGTGCCTGGAGTGATGGTACAGGCATATCTTGGGACTATGGCTACACCTTC. Its protein is CAWSDGTGISWDYGYTF.

The V call is TRBV27, the J call TRBJ2-2; D unclear. Trimming pared 7 bases from V and 0 bases from J, leaving 12 bases between. Germline CDR1 reads MNHEY; CDR2 reads SMNVEV (reference sequence). The CDR3 extends over 15 amino acids. CDR3 nucleotide sequence: TGTGCCAGCACCCCCAAGAACACGAACACCGGGGAGCTGTTTTTT. Translated: CASTPKNTNTGELFF.

The chain joins TRBV7-6 to TRBJ2-2; 10 bases fit TRBD2. CDR3 length: 16 amino acids. Losses at the gene ends were 1 base for V and 7 bases for J; bases not matched to a gene: 6. Germline CDR1 SGHVS, CDR2 FNYEAQ. CDR3 nucleotides: TGTGCCAGCAGCTTAGTCCTAGCGGGAGCAAACGGGGAGCTGTTTTTT. Residues: CASSLVLAGANGELFF.

This clone was seen a few times. This sequence joins TRBV6-5 and TRBJ1-2, with 7 bases that match TRBD1. The CDR3 is 14 amino acids. The V segment lost 7 bases and the J segment 3 bases; nucleotides outside the gene matches: 8. Per the germline V gene, CDR1 is MNHEY and CDR2 is SVGAGI. The CDR3 loop reads CASMSRDSYYGYTF. The DNA of the CDR3 is TGTGCCAGCATGTCTCGGGACAGTTACTATGGCTACACCTTC.

The rearrangement uses TRBV10-3 and TRBJ1-5, with D maybe TRBD1 (5 bases). The CDR3 runs 18 residues. The germline V gene has CDR1 ENHRY and CDR2 SYGVKD. The germline V and J ends were trimmed by 2 bases and 6 bases, with 23 bases remaining between them. The CDR3 DNA is TGTGCCATCAGTGAGACAATGGGGATCCCAGGGCGAGGTCAGCCCCAGCATTTT. Translation: CAISETMGIPGRGQPQHF.

The chain uses TRBV5-4 and TRBJ2-5, with 9 bases lining up with TRBD1. The ends lost 2 bases at V and 4 bases at J; junction bases unmatched: 3. The CDR3 spans 14 residues. CDR1 is SGHNT, CDR2 YYREEE, per germline (reference sequence). CDR3 nucleotides: TGTGCCAGCAGCTTACGGACAGGGGCAGAGACCCAGTACTTC. Encoded protein: CASSLRTGAETQYF.

The V and J genes are TRBV7-6 and TRBJ1-1; 8 bases are shared with TRBD1. Germline V gives CDR1 SGHVS, CDR2 FNYEAQ. The CDR3 consists of 15 residues. V was clipped by 4 bases and J by 4 bases; unmatched bases: 8. Here the CDR3 reads CASSSQQGVFTEAFF. For the CDR3, the DNA is TGTGCCAGCAGCTCCCAACAGGGGGTATTCACTGAAGCTTTCTTT. Full variable domain (rest looked up from reference TRBV7-6 and TRBJ1-1): GAGVSQSPRYKVTKRGQDVALRCDPISGHVSLYWYRQALGQGPEFLTYFNYEAQQDKSGLPNDRFSAERPEGSISTLTIQRTEQRDSAMYRCASSSQQGVFTEAFFGQGTRLTVV.

The chain has TRBV10-3 and TRBJ2-7; TRBD1 aligns across 10 bases. The ends lost 4 bases at V and 7 bases at J; junction bases unmatched: 7. Germline V lookup: CDR1 ENHRY, CDR2 SYGVKD. This CDR3 is 14 amino acids long. In DNA form, the CDR3 reads TGTGCCATCAGTGTAGGGACAGGGGTGGGTGAGCAGTACTTC. This translates into CAISVGTGVGEQYF.

The chain carries TRBV9 and TRBJ2-2; D remains ambiguous. Trimming removed 5 bases from V and 4 bases from J, with 6 bases in between. This CDR3 spans 12 amino acids. Per germline, CDR1 SGDLS and CDR2 YYNGEE. The DNA of the CDR3 is TGTGCCAGCAGGAAAGCCACCGGGGAGCTGTTTTTT. Translation gives CASRKATGELFF.

This chain uses TRBV28 with TRBJ2-7, with D possibly being TRBD1 (5 bases). In germline, CDR1 is MDHEN, CDR2 SYDVKM. This CDR3 is 12 amino acids long. Trimming left V 8 bases short and J 0 bases short, with 8 bases between. As DNA, the CDR3 is TGTGCCAGCGAGGACACCTCCTACGAGCAGTACTTC. It encodes CASEDTSYEQYF.

The CDR3 DNA follows: TGTGCCAGCAGCCCAGGACAGGGGGTCGCCGGGGAGCTGTTTTTT. As protein: CASSPGQGVAGELFF. The chain uses TRBV4-2 and TRBJ2-2; TRBD1 matches at 10 bases. The germline CDR1 and CDR2 sequences are LGHNA and YNFKEQ. The V segment lost 4 bases and the J segment 6 bases; nucleotides outside the gene matches: 5. There are 15 residues in the CDR3.

The sample holds a few counts of this clone. V is TRBV15 and J is TRBJ1-1; D call uncertain. V dropped 1 base and J dropped 11 bases, with 17 bases sitting between them. Germline loops: CDR1 LNHNV, CDR2 YYDKDF (reference sequence). The CDR3 loop spans 14 amino acids. The CDR3 DNA sequence: TGTGCCACCAGCAGAGTTGACCCGGAGCGGGAGGCTTTCTTT. It translates to CATSRVDPEREAFF.

The V and J genes are TRBV18 and TRBJ2-7; TRBD1 aligns across 7 bases. The CDR3 runs 15 residues. Germline V gene data show CDR1 as KGHSH and CDR2 as LQKENI. Germline trimming cut 3 bases from V and 2 bases from J; bases unmatched to any gene: 7. CDR3 sequence reads: CASSPTGSNAYEQYV. For the CDR3, the DNA is TGTGCCAGCTCACCGACAGGGTCGAATGCCTACGAGCAGTACGTC.

The chain recombines TRBV28 with TRBJ1-1; D not resolved. V lost 6 bases to trimming and J lost 7 bases, with 12 bases between them. CDR3 length equals 12 residues. Germline V gene lookup returns CDR1 MDHEN and CDR2 SYDVKM. CDR3 residues: CASRILSLEAFF. CDR3 in DNA: TGTGCCAGCAGAATTCTGAGCCTTGAAGCTTTCTTT. Variable domain in full (rest from reference TRBV28 and TRBJ1-1): DVKVTQSSRYLVKRTGEKVFLECVQDMDHENMFWYRQDPGLGLRLIYFSYDVKMKEKGDIPEGYSVSREKKERFSLILESASTNQTSMYLCASRILSLEAFFGQGTRLTVV.

The chain carries TRBV18 and TRBJ2-1; TRBD2 agrees at 13 bases. This CDR3 is 15 amino acids long. Germline loops: CDR1 KGHSH, CDR2 LQKENI. The V and J ends lost 6 bases and 10 bases, in that order; junction bases with no gene match: 9. As DNA, the CDR3 is TGTGCCAGCTCCCTCGGGACTAGCGGGATTGGGGAGCAGTTCTTC. This sequence encodes CASSLGTSGIGEQFF.

The V call is TRBV21-1, the J call TRBJ2-5; the listed D gene, TRBD2, was not tested against the DNA. TRBV21-1 has pseudogene status. The CDR3 is made up of 22 amino acids. The CDR3 bases are TGTGCCAGCACCCTCGCGGGAGGACAGGGCGGCCTAGCGGGGACCTCGATTGAGACCCAGTACTTC. Its translation: CASTLAGGQGGLAGTSIETQYF.

The CDR3 DNA sequence: TGTGCCAGCAGCTTCGACACACTAGCGGGAGGGCCAGATACGCAGTATTTT. Protein sequence: CASSFDTLAGGPDTQYF. The chain employs TRBV11-3 and TRBJ2-3; 13 positions match TRBD2. The ends lost 3 bases at V and 4 bases at J; junction bases unmatched: 7. Germline CDR1 SGHNT, CDR2 YENEEA. CDR3 length: 17 residues. The full variable domain, rest sourced from reference TRBV11-3 and TRBJ2-3, is EAGVVQSPRYKIIEKKQPVAFWCNPISGHNTLYWYLQNLGQGPELLIRYENEEAVDDSQLPKDRFSAERLKGVDSTLKIQPAELGDSAVYLCASSFDTLAGGPDTQYFGPGTRLTVL.

The chain is built from TRBV5-5 and TRBJ1-1; a possible D gene is TRBD1 (6 bases). The CDR3 spans 13 residues. Germline assignment: CDR1 SGHKS and CDR2 YYEKEE (reference sequence). With 4 bases removed from V and 8 bases from J, the gap between germline ends came to 15 bases. CDR3 nucleotide sequence: TGTGCCAGCAGCCGGGGGGGCGCGGGGGAAGCTTTCTTT. This translates into CASSRGGAGEAFF.

This chain connects TRBV15 to TRBJ2-3; D may be TRBD2 (7 bases). This CDR3 has 18 residues. Looked up from germline, CDR1 is LNHNV and CDR2 is YYDKDF (reference sequence). Between the trimmed V and J ends, which lost 1 base and 3 bases, there was a span of 20 bases. The CDR3 protein is CATSRARGGLLVTDTQYF. In DNA, the CDR3 is TGTGCCACCAGCAGAGCGAGGGGGGGACTTCTGGTGACAGATACGCAGTATTTT.

The chain employs TRBV27 and TRBJ1-3; 7 nucleotides agree with TRBD1. Germline CDR1 and CDR2: MNHEY and SMNVEV (reference sequence). V was pared by 5 bases and J by 5 bases, with 3 bases of the junction left unmatched. The CDR3 spans 13 residues. The CDR3, as DNA: TGTGCCAGCAGTGACAGGGTCCGAAACACCATATATTTT. Its protein is CASSDRVRNTIYF.

This clone was counted a few times. The rearrangement links TRBV21-1 to TRBJ1-1. TRBV21-1 is a pseudogene. CDR3 length equals 15 residues. The CDR3 here is CASSKGNLRNTEAFF. Written as DNA, the CDR3 is TGTGCCAGCAGCAAAGGTAATCTGCGGAACACTGAAGCTTTCTTT.

V usage is TRBV10-3 and J usage is TRBJ2-7; possible D gene TRBD2, 6 bases. Germline V lookup: CDR1 ENHRY, CDR2 SYGVKD. Trimming removed 6 bases from V and 0 bases from J, with 12 bases in between. The CDR3 contains 14 residues. The CDR3 DNA is TGTGCCATCAGCCGCGGGACTGACTCCTACGAGCAGTACTTC. Translation: CAISRGTDSYEQYF.

The chain combines TRBV13 with TRBJ2-7; the D is unclear. Trimming pared 3 bases from V and 4 bases from J, leaving 7 bases between. The CDR3 covers 12 residues. The V gene's germline CDR1 is PRHDT and CDR2 FYEKMQ (reference sequence). For the CDR3, the DNA is TGTGCCAGCAGCTTTAGATATTACGAGCAGTACTTC. It is translated as CASSFRYYEQYF. Full variable domain (missing parts from reference TRBV13 and TRBJ2-7): AAGVIQSPRHLIKEKRETATLKCYPIPRHDTVYWYQQGPGQDPQFLISFYEKMQSDKGSIPDRFSAQQFSDYHSELNMSSLELGDSALYFCASSFRYYEQYFGPGTRLTVT.

This rearrangement joins TRBV7-2 to TRBJ1-3; 7 positions agree with TRBD1. CDR1 and CDR2 (germline): SGHTA, FQGNSA. The V gene end was trimmed by 5 bases and the J gene end by 4 bases; junction bases not matched to a gene: 11. The CDR3 length is 16 residues. CDR3 region: CASSPESPGQGNTIYF. CDR3 in DNA: TGTGCCAGCAGCCCCGAGTCCCCGGGACAGGGAAACACCATATATTTT. The full variable domain, its missing parts supplied by reference TRBV7-2 and TRBJ1-3, is GAGVSQSPSNKVTEKGKDVELRCDPISGHTALYWYRQSLGQGLEFLIYFQGNSAPDKSGLPSDRFSAERTGGSVSTLTIQRTQQEDSAVYLCASSPESPGQGNTIYFGEGSWLTVV.